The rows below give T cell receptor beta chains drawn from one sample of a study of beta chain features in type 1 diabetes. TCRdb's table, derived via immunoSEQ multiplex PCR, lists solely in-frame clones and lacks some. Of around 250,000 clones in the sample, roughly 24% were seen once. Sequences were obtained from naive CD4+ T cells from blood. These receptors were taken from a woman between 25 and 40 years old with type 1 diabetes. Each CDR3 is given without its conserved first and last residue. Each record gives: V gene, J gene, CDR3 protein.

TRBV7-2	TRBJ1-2	ASSSVQGLLGYT
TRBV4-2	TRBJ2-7	ASSLTGTSGIRYEQY
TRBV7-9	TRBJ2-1	ASSPPGLYNEQF
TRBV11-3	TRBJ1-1	ASSLATTNTEAF
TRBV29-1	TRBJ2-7	SVDRGGSSSYEQY
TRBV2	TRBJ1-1	ASSTDTEAF
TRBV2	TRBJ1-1	ASSEGAGLNTEAF
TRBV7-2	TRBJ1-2	ASSLAQGRGYT
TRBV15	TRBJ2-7	ATSRETSSYEQY
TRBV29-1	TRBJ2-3	SVGLAGSTDTQY
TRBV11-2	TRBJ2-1	ASSQGTSGYNEQF
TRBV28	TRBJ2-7	ASMRTHRHEQY
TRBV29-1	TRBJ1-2	SVEVKDSYGYT
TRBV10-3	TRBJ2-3	AISPGQGLQY
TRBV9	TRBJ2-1	ASSTFPPGAGGNEQF
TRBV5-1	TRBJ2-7	ASSLAQVLSYEQY
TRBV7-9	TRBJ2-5	ASSFSVETQY
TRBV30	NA	AWGISGSSYEQY
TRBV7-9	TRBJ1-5	ASSLARDQPQH
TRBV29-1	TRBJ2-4	SGSSRNIQY
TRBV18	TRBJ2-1	ASSPGTGEWNEQF
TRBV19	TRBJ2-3	ATRQDMAQY
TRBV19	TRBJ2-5	ASSISTGVETQY
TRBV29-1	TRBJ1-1	SADRQNTEAF
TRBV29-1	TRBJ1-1	SGSHRATEAF
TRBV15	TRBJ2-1	ATSLDRGSYNEQF
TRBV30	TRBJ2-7	ACHWDSAYEQY
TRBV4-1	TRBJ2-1	ASSQETWGPLRTYNEQF
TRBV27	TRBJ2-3	ASRRQGATDTQY
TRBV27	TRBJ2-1	ASRAGWTEQF
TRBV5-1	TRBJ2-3	ASSLFQAGGSDTQY
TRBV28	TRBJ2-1	ASTAGTSGGYNEQF
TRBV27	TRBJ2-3	ASSLLKRITDTQY
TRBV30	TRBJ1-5	AWGTGDSNQPQH
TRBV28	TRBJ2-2	ASSLIRQGLSTGELF
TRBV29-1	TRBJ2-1	SVGGLAGGSSYNEQF